One sample yielded the 21 T cell receptor beta chains listed below, sequenced in a study of blood T cells in healthy people across ages. Alongside a J-beta primer mix, a sample-barcoded 5' primer served in a second PCR lasting about 7 to 12 cycles. TCRdb reanalysed the 5' RACE reads using MiXCR and keeps one entry per CDR3 protein. The sample includes about a million distinct CDR3 sequences, roughly half of them seen just once. The sequenced material came from blood. Receptors originate from an older woman in good health.

The chain is built from TRBV9 and TRBJ2-3, with no clear D. The V end was cut by 7 bases, the J end by 1 base, with 7 bases between. The CDR3 consists of 12 residues. The germline CDR1 and CDR2 sequences are SGDLS and YYNGEE. CDR3 sequence: CASGPGTDTQYF. CDR3 bases: TGTGCCAGCGGGCCGGGCACAGATACGCAGTATTTT.

V usage is TRBV10-3 and J usage is TRBJ2-3; D tentatively fits TRBD1 or TRBD2 (5 bases each). V was trimmed by 4 bases and J by 1 base, leaving 9 bases between them. CDR3 length: 14 amino acids. The germline gives CDR1 ENHRY, CDR2 SYGVKD. The CDR3 DNA follows: TGTGCCATCAGTGCGGGACCGGGCACAGATACGCAGTATTTT. Translation gives CAISAGPGTDTQYF.

CDR3 nucleotide sequence: TGTGCCAGCAGCTTAGCCCGGGACAGGTCTGCCTACGAGCAGTACTTC. This codes for CASSLARDRSAYEQYF. The J gene is TRBJ2-7, the V gene TRBV13, with TRBD1 matching 8 bases. The CDR3 has 16 residues. The V gene's germline CDR1 is PRHDT and CDR2 FYEKMQ (reference sequence). V was pared by 1 base and J by 2 bases, with 7 bases of the junction left unmatched.

The chain combines TRBV7-2 with TRBJ2-4, with D perhaps matching TRBD1 (5 bases). V was shortened by 3 bases and J by 6 bases, with 15 bases between the two germline ends. The CDR3 has 15 amino acids. Germline V gene data show CDR1 as SGHTA and CDR2 as FQGNSA. The CDR3 sequence: CASSFRATVGNIQYF. The CDR3 DNA sequence: TGTGCCAGCAGCTTTCGGGCGACAGTTGGAAACATTCAGTACTTC.

The sample holds a few counts of this clonotype. This chain joins TRBV7-9 and TRBJ2-5; D may match TRBD1 or TRBD2 (5 bases each). The CDR3 covers 14 residues. Deletions cut 4 bases from V and 3 bases from J, with 12 bases between. Germline V gene data show CDR1 as SEHNR and CDR2 as FQNEAQ (reference sequence). DNA for the CDR3: TGTGCCAGCAGCTACCGGGACCAAGAAGAGACCCAGTACTTC. It encodes CASSYRDQEETQYF. Combining the CDR3 with reference TRBV7-9 and TRBJ2-5 gives the whole variable domain DTGVSQNPRHKITKRGQNVTFRCDPISEHNRLYWYRQTLGQGPEFLTYFQNEAQLEKSRLLSDRFSAERPKGSFSTLEIQRTEQGDSAMYLCASSYRDQEETQYFGPGTRLLVL.

This clonotype appeared a few times. The chain has TRBV10-2 and TRBJ2-5; D may be TRBD1 (5 bases). Gene TRBJ2-7 matches the end of the DNA better, so the J call may be wrong. This CDR3 region has 12 residues. Germline-derived CDR1 and CDR2 are WSHSY and SAAADI. The CDR3 nucleotides are TGCGCCAGCAGTGCGGTGGGGCGCGAGCAGTACTTC. This translates into CASSAVGREQYF.

This chain links TRBV12-3 or TRBV12-4 with TRBJ2-5; D possibly uses TRBD1 or TRBD2 (7 bases each). The CDR3 has 13 amino acids. V lost 6 bases, J lost 11 bases, and 19 bases lay in between. The CDR3 DNA sequence: TGTGCCAGCAGATCGACAGGGACTAATGAGCAGTACTTC. Amino acid sequence: CASRSTGTNEQYF.

In its sample, this clonotype was seen many times. In nucleotides, the CDR3 is TGTGCCAGCAGAGGGACTAGCGGGAGTTTTAGTACGCAGTATTTT. It specifies CASRGTSGSFSTQYF. The rearrangement joins TRBV6-1 to TRBJ2-3; 14 nucleotides line up with TRBD2. The length of the CDR3 is 15 residues. Germline-derived CDR1 and CDR2 are MNHNS and SASEGT. V was clipped by 6 bases and J by 8 bases; unmatched bases: 7.

The genes are TRBV7-7 and TRBJ2-3, with TRBD2 matching over 9 bases. This CDR3 region has 14 residues. The V gene's germline CDR1 is SSHAT and CDR2 FNYEAQ (reference sequence). With 5 bases clipped from V and 2 bases from J, the junction kept 2 bases outside the gene matches. The CDR3 region is CASSSGRLTDTQYF. DNA for the CDR3: TGTGCCAGCAGCAGCGGGAGGCTCACAGATACGCAGTATTTT.

The chain joins TRBV6-2 or TRBV6-3 to TRBJ2-3; D is unclear. V lost 6 bases and J lost 7, with 20 bases in between. The CDR3 consists of 15 residues. The germline gives CDR1 MNHEY, CDR2 SVGEGT. As DNA, the CDR3 is TGTGCCAGCAGCCAAGGACGATCGTCAAGCCATACGCAGTATTTT. Encoded protein: CASSQGRSSSHTQYF.

V and J are TRBV4-1 and TRBJ1-5, with D maybe TRBD1 (5 bases). There are 16 residues in the CDR3. With 2 bases removed from V and 2 bases from J, the gap between germline ends came to 13 bases. Germline V gene lookup returns CDR1 MGHRA and CDR2 YSYEKL. This chain's CDR3 is CASSQPGQRRNQPQHF. CDR3 in DNA: TGCGCCAGCAGCCAACCCGGACAACGCCGCAATCAGCCCCAGCATTTT.

The chain combines TRBV28 with TRBJ2-3; TRBD1 aligns across 8 bases. There are 15 residues in the CDR3. Per the germline V gene, CDR1 is MDHEN and CDR2 is SYDVKM. The V segment lost 8 bases and the J segment 4 bases; nucleotides outside the gene matches: 11. This CDR3 reads CASRGLQGASDTQYF. Written as DNA, the CDR3 is TGTGCCAGCCGGGGACTGCAGGGGGCATCAGATACGCAGTATTTT. The variable domain in full, with the rest retrieved from reference TRBV28 and TRBJ2-3, is DVKVTQSSRYLVKRTGEKVFLECVQDMDHENMFWYRQDPGLGLRLIYFSYDVKMKEKGDIPEGYSVSREKKERFSLILESASTNQTSMYLCASRGLQGASDTQYFGPGTRLTVL.

The V and J genes are TRBV5-5 and TRBJ1-5; the D is unclear. Germline V gives CDR1 SGHKS, CDR2 YYEKEE (reference sequence). There are 13 residues in the CDR3. Trimming left V 5 bases short and J 2 bases short, with 8 bases between. CDR3 DNA: TGTGCCAGCAGTAACGCGGGCAATCAGCCCCAGCATTTT. It specifies CASSNAGNQPQHF.

The chain recombines TRBV5-5 with TRBJ1-4, with unresolved D. Trimming took 2 bases from V and 5 from J, leaving 7 bases between them. Germline V CDR1 and CDR2: SGHKS, YYEKEE (reference sequence). CDR3 length: 13 residues. CDR3 bases: TGTGCCAGCAGCTTCAGAGCAAATGAAAAACTGTTTTTT. It yields the protein CASSFRANEKLFF. Using reference TRBV5-5 and TRBJ1-4 for the parts outside the CDR3, the full variable domain is DAGVTQSPTHLIKTRGQQVTLRCSPISGHKSVSWYQQVLGQGPQFIFQYYEKEERGRGNFPDRFSARQFPNYSSELNVNALLLGDSALYLCASSFRANEKLFFGSGTQLSVL.

The genes are TRBV25-1 and TRBJ2-1; a weak D match, TRBD1 (6 bases). CDR1 and CDR2 from the germline V gene are MGHDK and SYGVNS. The CDR3 extends over 15 amino acids. Trimming stripped 3 bases from V and 7 bases from J, with 16 bases between. CDR3 protein: CASSDRASRGNEQFF. The CDR3 DNA sequence: TGTGCCAGCAGTGATCGGGCGAGCAGGGGAAATGAGCAGTTCTTC.

The J gene is TRBJ2-1, the V gene TRBV7-9; D tentatively fits TRBD1 or TRBD2 (5 bases each). From germline, CDR1 is SEHNR and CDR2 FQNEAQ (reference sequence). The CDR3 length is 14 residues. Trimming left V 10 bases short and J 2 bases short, with 15 bases between. DNA of the CDR3: TGTGCCACTGACACCCGGGGCCCCTACAATGAGCAGTTCTTC. Protein sequence: CATDTRGPYNEQFF.

The V and J genes are TRBV9 and TRBJ2-6; TRBD1 agrees at 8 bases. This CDR3 spans 17 amino acids. Germline CDR1 SGDLS, CDR2 YYNGEE. The trim removed 3 bases at V and 1 base at J, leaving 6 bases unmatched. The DNA of the CDR3 is TGTGCCAGCAGCGGCCGGGACAGGCAATCTGGGGCCAACGTCCTGACTTTC. Translation gives CASSGRDRQSGANVLTF. The entire variable domain, with the rest obtained from reference TRBV9 and TRBJ2-6, is as follows: DSGVTQTPKHLITATGQRVTLRCSPRSGDLSVYWYQQSLDQGLQFLIQYYNGEERAKGNILERFSAQQFPDLHSELNLSSLELGDSALYFCASSGRDRQSGANVLTFGAGSRLTVL.

This chain uses TRBV7-2 with TRBJ2-1; 9 bases align to TRBD1. CDR3 size: 14 residues. Germline V gene lookup returns CDR1 SGHTA and CDR2 FQGNSA. The V and J ends lost 5 bases and 7 bases, in that order; junction bases with no gene match: 6. CDR3 amino acids: CASSMKTGGNEQFF. Here the CDR3 DNA reads TGTGCCAGCAGCATGAAGACAGGGGGGAATGAGCAGTTCTTC.

This chain uses TRBV6-5 with TRBJ1-2; D may be TRBD1 (5 bases). V gave up 6 bases and J gave up 6 bases, with 17 bases separating them. The CDR3 is 14 residues long. Germline V gene sequence: CDR1 MNHEY, CDR2 SVGAGI. The CDR3 loop is CASSPSGTKNGYTF. The CDR3 DNA is TGTGCCAGCAGCCCCTCCGGGACGAAGAATGGCTACACCTTC.

This clonotype was picked up many times. The V gene is TRBV29-1, the J gene TRBJ2-5, with no clear D. V was cut by 2 bases and J by 7 bases, with 5 bases left in between. The CDR3 loop spans 10 amino acids. The germline gives CDR1 SQVTM, CDR2 ANQGSEA. The CDR3 DNA reads TGCAGCGTTGAATGGGGGACCCAGTACTTC. The encoded protein is CSVEWGTQYF.

This clonotype was detected only once. The chain joins TRBV12-3 or TRBV12-4 to TRBJ1-2, with D hard to call. CDR3 size: 15 residues. Trimming removed 3 bases from V and 8 bases from J, with 19 bases in between. CDR3 region: CASSLGRMTGAGYTF. In nucleotides, the CDR3 is TGTGCCAGCAGTTTGGGCCGAATGACGGGCGCGGGCTACACCTTC.